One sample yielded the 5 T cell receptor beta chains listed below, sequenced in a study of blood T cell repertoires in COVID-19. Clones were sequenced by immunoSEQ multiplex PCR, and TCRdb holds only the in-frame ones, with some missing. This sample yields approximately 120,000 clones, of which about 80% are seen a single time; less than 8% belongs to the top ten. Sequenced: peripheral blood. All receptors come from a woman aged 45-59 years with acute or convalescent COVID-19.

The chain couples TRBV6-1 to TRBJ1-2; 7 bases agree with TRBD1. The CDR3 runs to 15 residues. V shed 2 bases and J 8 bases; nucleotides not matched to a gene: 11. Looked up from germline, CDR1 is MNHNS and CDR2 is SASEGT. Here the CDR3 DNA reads TGTGCCAGCAGTGAAACACAGGGGAGGTTGGGGGGCTACACCTTC. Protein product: CASSETQGRLGGYTF.

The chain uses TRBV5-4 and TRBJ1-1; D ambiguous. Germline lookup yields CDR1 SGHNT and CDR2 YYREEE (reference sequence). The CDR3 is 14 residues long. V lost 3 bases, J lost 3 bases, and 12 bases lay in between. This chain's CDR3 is CASSSGIWDTEAFF. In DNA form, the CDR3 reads TGTGCCAGCAGCTCCGGGATTTGGGACACTGAAGCTTTCTTT. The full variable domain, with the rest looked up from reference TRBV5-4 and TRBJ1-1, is ETGVTQSPTHLIKTRGQQVTLRCSSQSGHNTVSWYQQALGQGPQFIFQYYREEENGRGNFPPRFSGLQFPNYSSELNVNALELDDSALYLCASSSGIWDTEAFFGQGTRLTVV.

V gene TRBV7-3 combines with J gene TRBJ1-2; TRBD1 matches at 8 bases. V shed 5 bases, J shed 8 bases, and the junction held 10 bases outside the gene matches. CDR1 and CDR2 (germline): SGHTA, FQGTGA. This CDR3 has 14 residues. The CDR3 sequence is CASSASTGVRGYTF. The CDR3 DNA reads TGTGCCAGCAGCGCCTCGACAGGGGTGCGCGGCTACACCTTC.

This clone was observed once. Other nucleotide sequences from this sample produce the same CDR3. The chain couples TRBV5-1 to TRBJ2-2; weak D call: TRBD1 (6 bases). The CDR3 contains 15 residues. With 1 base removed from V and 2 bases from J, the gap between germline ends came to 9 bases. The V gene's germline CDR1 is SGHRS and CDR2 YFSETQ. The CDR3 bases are TGCGCCAGCAGCTTGACAGGGACAAACACCGGGGAGCTGTTTTTT. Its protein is CASSLTGTNTGELFF.

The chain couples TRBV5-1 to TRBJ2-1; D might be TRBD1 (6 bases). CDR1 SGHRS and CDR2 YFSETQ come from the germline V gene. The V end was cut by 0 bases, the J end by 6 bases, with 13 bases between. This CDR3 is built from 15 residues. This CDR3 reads CASSLAPGAVNEQFF. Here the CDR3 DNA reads TGCGCCAGCAGCTTGGCTCCAGGGGCCGTCAATGAGCAGTTCTTC.